This TCR beta chain was sequenced during a study of T cell responses to AZD1222 COVID-19 vaccine (TCRdb year 2021). For the study in its entirety: AZD1222 recipients with second doses at about 4 weeks or about 12 weeks were pooled, because spike-specific TCR depth and breadth did not differ between schedules. A total of just over 230 trial participants underwent TCR sequencing, of whom 200 to 220 had received two doses of AZD1222 and approximately 26 had received two doses of the MenACWY control vaccine. Enrollment into the trials was organized by age into subgroups of 18-55, 56-69 and 70-plus years, and those subgroups contained approximately 160, 26 and 62 TCR-sequenced participants, respectively. The study at large found these results: The 56-69-year group was small, and its depth increase did not reach significance, likely because of low power. Vaccine-associated CD4 TCRs spanned the whole spike protein, with dominant responses in regions 160-218 and 743-854. Participants were mostly white British and included more females than males, and it was suggested by the authors that clonal diversity may have been underestimated. Spike-specific TCR breadth and depth rose significantly after two AZD1222 doses compared with day 0 and with MenACWY recipients. Because no samples from the day 14 peak response were available, repertoires could be characterized only after the peak T cell response. Conclusions about previously exposed vaccinees are limited because only a handful of AZD1222 recipients were SARS-CoV-2 seropositive at baseline. Epitopes outside the regions mutated in the B.1.351 and B.1.1.7 variants were reportedly recognized by nearly half of the unique spike-specific TCRs.

The time point label on this specimen signifies: baseline before first vaccination. Vaccinee samples came from UK trials COV001 and COV002, including a single-blind randomized controlled phase 2/3 trial of AZD1222 (ChAdOx1 nCoV-19) in healthy adults. For TCRbeta chain sequencing, PBMC samples were collected from trial participants at day 0 and at day 28 after the second dose. Concerning this clone: Its antigen remains undetermined. Within one base of it there is no much larger clone, and no base qualities were kept.

At the junction V is shortened by 7 bases and J by 3 bases; bases outside the gene matches: 4. From the cysteine up to the phenylalanine, the CDR3 has a length of 13 residues. The CDR3 DNA has 39 bases and is translated from base 1. The germline V gene gives CDR1 as MNHEY and CDR2 as SVGAGI. The CDR3 regions of human TCRbeta chains were subjected to immunosequencing. The study's processing was this. Repertoire TCRs were checked for matches against a reference library of SARS-CoV-2-specific TCRs that had been generated using the MIRA antigen-specificity platform. Breadth was defined as the fraction of unique TCRs that were SARS-CoV-2-associated, and depth was defined as the fraction of total T cells that were SARS-CoV-2-associated. Each spike-specific TCR was assigned to its reactive spike region and to a CD4 or CD8 class using the MIRA data. Log10-transformed breadth and depth values were compared by one-way ANOVA with Sidak's multiple comparisons tests. TCRdb limited this immuneACCESS table to in-frame rearrangements with V and J called. A share of clones is missing; checked studies link under half to unresolved V genes, and the rest is unexplained. V and J calls and clone size follow that table, whereas D and trimming were derived from the DNA. The sample yields some 140,000 clones; more than 90% were counted once. The ten largest clones represent about 20% of the sample.

The receptor comes from an adult in good health. Recombination joined TRBV6-5 with TRBJ1-1; a stretch of 8 junction bases matches TRBD1. The input for sequencing was peripheral blood, taken on day 0 of AZD1222 vaccination. The CDR3 region: CASTRRGHTEAFF. The nucleotide sequence is TGTGCCAGCACCCGCAGGGGGCACACTGAAGCTTTCTTT.